Shown below are 19 T cell receptor beta chains from a single sample sequenced in a study of T cells in women clearing cervical HPV infection (dated by TCRdb to 2017 to 2018). Library generation was performed with the immunoSEQ multiplex PCR assay. The immuneACCESS repertoire file appears here via TCRdb, limited to in-frame rearrangements. These files lack a portion of the clones; in checked studies, under half of the deficit traces to unresolved V genes, and the cause of the others is not known. The sample's clone listing holds about 30,000 clones. The ten largest clones represent around 2.8% of the sample. The sample taken for sequencing was blood buffy coat. These TCRs come from a woman aged 18 to 75 with a cervical HPV16 infection that either progressed to CIN3+ or cleared (not recorded which).

This clone shows up as medium-sized (0.01 to 0.1%) by frequency. Read sequence stops 3 residues before the CDR3 end, and the germline J gene provides the missing end. V is TRBV29-1 and J is TRBJ1-3, with D possibly matching TRBD1 (5 bases). Germline CDR1 is SQVTM and CDR2 is ANQGSEA. The germline V and J ends were trimmed by 6 bases and 3 bases, with 9 bases remaining between them. The CDR3 runs 12 residues. The part of the CDR3 DNA that was read is TGCAGCGTCGCAGGGAGTGGAAACACC. Protein sequence: CSVAGSGNT. The CDR3 as a whole reads CSVAGSGNTIYF.

Comments on this clone: The observed sequence ends 3 residues before the CDR3 terminus, with the missing tail filled in from the germline J gene. The chain couples TRBV30 to TRBJ2-4; D perhaps matches TRBD1 (6 bases). This CDR3 has 13 amino acids. Germline CDR1 is GTSNPN and CDR2 is SVGIG (reference sequence). The CDR3 DNA, read in part, is TGTGCCTGGAGTGCAGGACAGAACTATGGT. Amino acids: CAWSAGQNYG. From start to end, the CDR3 is CAWSAGQNYGQYF.

Worth noting for this clone: Read coverage stops 3 residues before the CDR3 terminus; the germline J gene supplies the remainder. The chain carries TRBV27 and TRBJ2-7, with a possible D match to TRBD2 (6 bases). The V end lost 7 bases, the J end lost 2 bases, and 18 bases lay between the germline ends. Germline CDR1 MNHEY, CDR2 SMNVEV (reference sequence). The CDR3 has 15 residues. CDR3 bases read: TGTGCCAGCACCTCCGTGGGTAGCGGCCCCTACGAG. This gives the protein CASTSVGSGPYE. The whole CDR3 sequence reads CASTSVGSGPYEQYF.

About this clone: The sequenced fragment ends 3 residues before the CDR3 boundary, so the rest is inferred from the germline J gene. The chain carries TRBV12-5 and TRBJ1-1; maybe TRBD1 (6 bases). Germline V gene sequence: CDR1 LGHNT, CDR2 FRNRAP. CDR3 size: 12 residues. CDR3 in amino acids: CASGLASGEAFF. The CDR3 bases that were read are TGTGCTAGTGGTTTGGCGTCAGGGGAG.

With regard to this clone: Sequencing ends 3 residues short of the CDR3 end; the germline J gene provides the rest. The chain uses TRBV20-1 and TRBJ2-3, with 8 bases matching TRBD2. Germline V gene sequence: CDR1 DFQATT, CDR2 SNEGSKA (reference sequence). This CDR3 is built from 15 residues. V lost 0 bases and J lost 1; bases outside the gene matches: 3. The CDR3 DNA, read in part, is TGCAGTGCTAGAGATATCGGGGGGGGCACAGATACG. Its translation is CSARDIGGGTDT. The complete CDR3 reads CSARDIGGGTDTQYF.

Of note for this clone: The read falls 3 residues short of the CDR3 end, and the missing part is taken from the germline J gene. The V gene is TRBV5-1, the J gene TRBJ2-7; 10 bases fit TRBD2. The germline V gene has CDR1 SGHRS and CDR2 YFSETQ. This CDR3 spans 15 amino acids. V shed 2 bases, J shed 3 bases, and the junction held 5 bases outside the gene matches. CDR3 bases read: TGCGCCAGCAGCTTAAAAGCGGGAGGGAACTACGAG. It codes for CASSLKAGGNYE. The whole CDR3 protein reads CASSLKAGGNYEQYF.

In regard to this clone: The read terminates 3 residues before the CDR3 end, so the remaining end is supplied by the germline J gene. The chain is built from TRBV6-2 or TRBV6-3 and TRBJ2-7; D call uncertain. In germline, CDR1 is MNHEY, CDR2 SVGEGT. Trimming removed 2 bases from V and 1 base from J, with 6 bases in between. The CDR3 consists of 13 residues. CDR3 DNA (partial): TGTGCCAGCAGTTACGCGTATTCCTACGAG. Translated, it gives CASSYAYSYE. The entire CDR3 reads CASSYAYSYEQYF.

About this clone: The CDR3 extends 3 residues past the end of the read, so its final part is completed from the germline J gene. J is TRBJ2-7 and V is TRBV18, with 9 bases that match TRBD2. The germline V gene has CDR1 KGHSH and CDR2 LQKENI. The ends lost 4 bases at V and 4 bases at J; junction bases unmatched: 5. This CDR3 is built from 14 residues. The CDR3 DNA, read in part, is TGTGCCAGCTCACATAGCGGGAGAGAATACGAG. This codes for CASSHSGREYE. The entire CDR3 reads CASSHSGREYEQYF.

In the case of this clone: The CDR3 end falls 3 residues outside the read, so it is completed with the germline J gene. The chain has TRBV30 and TRBJ1-6; 7 nucleotides agree with TRBD1. Germline CDR1 reads GTSNPN; CDR2 reads SVGIG (reference sequence). The CDR3 totals 14 residues. Trimming took 1 base from V and 10 from J; bases not matched to a gene: 7. CDR3 bases read: TGTGCCTGGAGTGCTTACAGGGGTGAATCACCC. Its translation: CAWSAYRGESP. The full CDR3 protein reads CAWSAYRGESPLHF. Variable domain in full (rest from reference TRBV30 and TRBJ1-6): SQTIHQWPATLVQPVGSPLSLECTVEGTSNPNLYWYRQAAGRGLQLLFYSVGIGQISSEVPQNLSASRPQDRQFILSSKKLLLSDSGFYLCAWSAYRGESPLHFGNGTRLTVT.

Notes on this clone: The read ends 3 residues shy of where the CDR3 ends; the end is completed using the germline J gene. The chain is built from TRBV18 and TRBJ2-5; D might be TRBD2 (6 bases). The CDR3 has 14 residues. V dropped 6 bases and J dropped 5 bases, with 16 bases sitting between them. Germline CDR1 and CDR2: KGHSH and LQKENI. The chain's CDR3 is CASSPNSGSETQYF. The part of the CDR3 DNA that was read is TGTGCCAGCTCCCCCAATAGCGGAAGCGAGACC.

On this clone itself: The read ends 3 residues early relative to the CDR3; the germline J gene fills the gap. The chain is built from TRBV7-6 and TRBJ2-1; TRBD1 might be the D (6 bases). Looked up from germline, CDR1 is SGHVS and CDR2 is FNYEAQ. CDR3 length: 14 residues. Deletions cut 1 base from V and 4 bases from J, with 8 bases between. This CDR3 is CASSLEGTYNEQFF. Incomplete CDR3 DNA: TGTGCCAGCAGCTTAGAGGGGACATACAATGAG.

Regarding this clone: The read falls 3 residues short of the CDR3 end, and the missing part is taken from the germline J gene. The gene calls are TRBV6-1 and TRBJ1-6; 8 bases fit TRBD1. The CDR3 extends over 14 amino acids. V gave up 4 bases and J gave up 9 bases; unmatched junction bases: 5. CDR1 is MNHNS and CDR2 is SASEGT in the germline V gene. CDR3: CASSGTGRSSPLHF. Partial CDR3 DNA: TGTGCCAGCAGTGGGACAGGGAGAAGTTCACCC.

CDR3 bases read: TGTGCCAGCAGCTTAGACAGGGACCGTTTTGAG. It specifies CASSLDRDRFE. The entire CDR3 is CASSLDRDRFEQFF. This chain links TRBV7-9 with TRBJ2-1, with D perhaps matching TRBD1 (6 bases). The DNA ends 3 residues before the CDR3 does, and the rest of the CDR3 is filled in from the germline J gene. The CDR3 extends over 14 amino acids. CDR1 and CDR2 from the germline V gene are SEHNR and FQNEAQ (reference sequence). V lost 1 base, J lost 9 bases, and 13 bases lay in between.

As concerns this clone: The CDR3 end lies 3 residues beyond the end of the read and is filled in from the germline J gene. The chain combines TRBV18 with TRBJ1-2; tentatively, D is TRBD1 (5 bases). CDR3 size: 15 residues. Germline CDR1 reads KGHSH; CDR2 reads LQKENI. The CDR3 here is CASSLLTESTDTYTF. CDR3 bases read: TGTGCCAGCTCACTACTGACAGAGAGCACAGATACC.

For this clone: The sequenced fragment ends 3 residues before the CDR3 boundary, so the rest is inferred from the germline J gene. V and J are TRBV18 and TRBJ1-1; TRBD1 aligns across 7 bases. This CDR3 contains 14 residues. J was trimmed by 4 bases and V by 10 bases; bases with no gene match: 12. The germline V gene has CDR1 KGHSH and CDR2 LQKENI. The chain's CDR3 is CATRPGPGGTEAFF. The part of the CDR3 DNA that was read is TGTGCCACAAGACCGGGGCCAGGGGGCACTGAA.

With respect to this clone: The read ends 3 residues shy of where the CDR3 ends; the end is completed using the germline J gene. The chain has TRBV20-1 and TRBJ2-3; maybe TRBD2 (7 bases). V was pared by 5 bases and J by 6 bases, with 21 bases between. The CDR3 is 15 residues long. The V gene's germline CDR1 is DFQATT and CDR2 SNEGSKA (reference sequence). CDR3 DNA (partial): TGCAGTGCTTCAGCGACTAGTAGGGGGGGTGATACG. This gives the protein CSASATSRGGDT. The whole CDR3 reads CSASATSRGGDTQYF.

Turning to this clone: The CDR3 end is not reached by the read, which stops 3 residues before it; the germline J gene fills it in. The rearrangement links TRBV9 to TRBJ2-3; 11 bases line up with TRBD2. The CDR3 has 19 amino acids. Trimming took 0 bases from V and 3 from J; bases not matched to a gene: 12. The germline V gene encodes CDR1 SGDLS and CDR2 YYNGEE. The sequenced part of the CDR3 DNA is TGTGCCAGCAGCGTAGATGGACTAGCGGGCACCTCGAGTACAGATACG. It is translated as CASSVDGLAGTSSTDT. The whole CDR3 is CASSVDGLAGTSSTDTQYF.

Concerning this clone itself: The CDR3 goes on 3 residues after the read ends, and that part is filled in from the germline J gene. The chain joins TRBV2 to TRBJ2-2, with 9 positions matching TRBD2. The germline V gene encodes CDR1 SNHLY and CDR2 FYNNEI. J was trimmed by 5 bases and V by 4 bases; bases with no gene match: 5. CDR3 length equals 15 residues. The CDR3 DNA, read in part, is TGTGCCAGCAGTGGGCGGGGGGGTTGGACCGGGGAG. This translates into CASSGRGGWTGE. The whole CDR3 region reads CASSGRGGWTGELFF.

Concerning this clone itself: Read data end 3 residues before the CDR3 end; the end is taken from the germline J gene. This chain uses TRBV7-4 with TRBJ2-3, with a possible D match to TRBD2 (6 bases). Germline V gene data show CDR1 as SGHVT and CDR2 as SQSDAQ. Between the trimmed V and J ends, which lost 1 base and 0 bases, there was a span of 17 bases. The CDR3 has 18 amino acids. CDR3 sequence reads: CASSLEWVIAESTDTQYF. Incomplete CDR3 DNA: TGTGCCAGCAGCTTAGAGTGGGTAATAGCGGAGAGCACAGATACG.